These 18 T cell receptor beta chains share one sample of origin, sequenced in a study of blood T cell repertoires in COVID-19. Clones were read by immunoSEQ multiplex PCR, and TCRdb kept only the in-frame ones, dropping some. This table has around 70,000 clones, more than 75% appearing once. Source material: peripheral blood. Receptors were obtained from a man in his forties or fifties with active COVID-19.

The chain joins TRBV19 to TRBJ1-1; a weak D match, TRBD1 (5 bases). The CDR3 runs 13 residues. The V and J ends lost 2 bases and 7 bases respectively, with 11 bases between them. The germline CDR1 and CDR2 sequences are LNHDA and SQIVND (reference sequence). The CDR3 is CASSISRVGEAFF. DNA of the CDR3: TGTGCCAGTAGTATAAGCAGGGTCGGTGAAGCTTTCTTT.

The V and J genes are TRBV2 and TRBJ2-3; 14 bases agree with TRBD2. The germline CDR1 and CDR2 sequences are SNHLY and FYNNEI. The CDR3 is 16 amino acids. The junction had 8 bases not matched to a gene; V was cut back by 6 bases and J by 6 bases. CDR3 sequence reads: CASSPGTSGGVDTQYF. The CDR3 nucleotides read TGTGCCAGCAGCCCCGGGACTAGCGGGGGAGTGGATACGCAGTATTTT. The whole variable domain, filled in from reference TRBV2 and TRBJ2-3, reads EPEVTQTPSHQVTQMGQEVILRCVPISNHLYFYWYRQILGQKVEFLVSFYNNEISEKSEIFDDQFSVERPDGSNFTLKIRSTKLEDSAMYFCASSPGTSGGVDTQYFGPGTRLTVL.

The chain couples TRBV7-8 to TRBJ1-4; unclear D gene. Germline V gene data show CDR1 as SGHVS and CDR2 as FQNEAQ. This CDR3 contains 14 residues. The V end lost 1 base, the J end lost 8 bases, and 11 bases lay between the germline ends. This CDR3 is CASSLGNVREKLFF. In DNA, the CDR3 is TGTGCCAGCAGCTTAGGCAACGTACGGGAAAAACTGTTTTTT.

The chain links TRBV5-4 to TRBJ2-7, with 7 nucleotides matching TRBD1. V lost 3 bases and J lost 2; bases outside the gene matches: 2. CDR1 is SGHNT and CDR2 is YYREEE in the germline V gene (reference sequence). This CDR3 region has 13 residues. CDR3 sequence reads: CASSSGTAYEQYF. In DNA form, the CDR3 reads TGTGCCAGCAGCTCCGGGACAGCCTACGAGCAGTACTTC.

With respect to this clone: The sample has other DNA sequences that encode this CDR3 too. The chain uses TRBV2 and TRBJ2-3, with D unclear. V lost 8 bases, J lost 2 bases, and 2 bases lay in between. The CDR3 has 10 residues. Germline V gives CDR1 SNHLY, CDR2 FYNNEI. The CDR3, as DNA: TGTGCCAGCCTCACAGATACGCAGTATTTT. This codes for CASLTDTQYF.

The chain has TRBV28 and TRBJ2-7; a weak D match, TRBD1 (6 bases). The CDR3 extends over 14 amino acids. Trimming cost V 5 bases and J 6 bases, with 17 bases left between them. CDR1 is MDHEN and CDR2 is SYDVKM in the germline V gene. The DNA for the CDR3 is TGTGCCAGCAGTAAGATACAGGGCCGGGGCGAGCAGTACTTC. Encoded protein: CASSKIQGRGEQYF.

J is TRBJ1-3 and V is TRBV30; 10 bases are a match to TRBD1. Germline loops: CDR1 GTSNPN, CDR2 SVGIG (reference sequence). The CDR3 extends over 14 amino acids. Trimming cost V 5 bases and J 2 bases; bases outside gene matches: 3. The CDR3 sequence: CAWGTGETGNTIYF. The CDR3 DNA reads TGTGCCTGGGGGACAGGGGAGACTGGAAACACCATATATTTT. Using reference TRBV30 and TRBJ1-3 for the parts outside the CDR3, the full variable domain is SQTIHQWPATLVQPVGSPLSLECTVEGTSNPNLYWYRQAAGRGLQLLFYSVGIGQISSEVPQNLSASRPQDRQFILSSKKLLLSDSGFYLCAWGTGETGNTIYFGEGSWLTVV.

The sample holds a few counts of this clone. The chain employs TRBV2 and TRBJ1-5, with D possibly being TRBD1 (6 bases). The V gene's germline CDR1 is SNHLY and CDR2 FYNNEI. The V gene lost 1 base and the J gene lost 0 bases, with 19 bases spanning the gap. This CDR3 is built from 19 residues. For the CDR3, the DNA is TGTGCCAGCAGTGAAGGGGCGGGGGCTGGGGATTATAGCAATCAGCCCCAGCATTTT. As protein: CASSEGAGAGDYSNQPQHF.

This chain joins TRBV4-3 and TRBJ2-7; maybe TRBD1 (6 bases). The CDR3 covers 14 residues. V lost 0 bases to trimming and J lost 3 bases, with 9 bases between them. Germline CDR1 and CDR2: LGHNA and YSLEER. For the CDR3, the DNA is TGCGCCAGCAGCCAAGAGGACAGAGACTACGAGCAGTACTTC. Protein product: CASSQEDRDYEQYF.

In this sample, this clone turned up once. This chain joins TRBV19 and TRBJ1-1; no firm D call. V was shortened by 5 bases and J by 1 base, with 11 bases between the two germline ends. This CDR3 is 14 amino acids long. Germline CDR1 and CDR2: LNHDA and SQIVND (reference sequence). DNA for the CDR3: TGTGCCAGTAGTCTTCCGAACAGGAACACTGAAGCTTTCTTT. Translation gives CASSLPNRNTEAFF.

V is TRBV30 and J is TRBJ2-1; 11 positions match TRBD2. Per the germline V gene, CDR1 is GTSNPN and CDR2 is SVGIG (reference sequence). The CDR3 consists of 18 residues. V dropped 3 bases and J dropped 0; count of bases not matched to a gene: 10. CDR3 DNA: TGTGCCTGGAGGTTAGGACTAGCGGGTTGGGGCTCCTACAATGAGCAGTTCTTC. This gives the protein CAWRLGLAGWGSYNEQFF.

The chain recombines TRBV28 with TRBJ2-3; D is perhaps TRBD2 (7 bases). With 3 bases removed from V and 2 bases from J, the gap between germline ends came to 12 bases. CDR3 size: 15 residues. Germline V CDR1 and CDR2: MDHEN, SYDVKM. The CDR3, as DNA: TGTGCCAGCAGTTTCCGGGGGGCTCACACAGATACGCAGTATTTT. This translates into CASSFRGAHTDTQYF. The full variable domain, rest sourced from reference TRBV28 and TRBJ2-3, is DVKVTQSSRYLVKRTGEKVFLECVQDMDHENMFWYRQDPGLGLRLIYFSYDVKMKEKGDIPEGYSVSREKKERFSLILESASTNQTSMYLCASSFRGAHTDTQYFGPGTRLTVL.

The chain joins TRBV6-1 to TRBJ1-1, with 12 bases identical to TRBD1. The germline V gene has CDR1 MNHNS and CDR2 SASEGT. This CDR3 contains 17 residues. V shed 4 bases, J shed 1 base, and the junction held 7 bases outside the gene matches. CDR3 nucleotides: TGTGCCAGCAGTGGGGACAGGGGGCGTGTTTGGAACACTGAAGCTTTCTTT. It specifies CASSGDRGRVWNTEAFF.

The chain employs TRBV19 and TRBJ1-1; 7 bases fit TRBD1. Germline CDR1 and CDR2: LNHDA and SQIVND (reference sequence). V lost 6 bases, J lost 3 bases, and 7 bases stayed unmatched. The CDR3 has 14 amino acids. The CDR3 spells CASSPTGSYTEAFF. DNA of the CDR3: TGTGCCAGTAGCCCGACAGGGTCTTACACTGAAGCTTTCTTT.

The chain recombines TRBV19 with TRBJ2-7; perhaps TRBD1 as D (5 bases). The V and J ends lost 4 bases and 3 bases respectively, with 13 bases between them. CDR1 is LNHDA, CDR2 SQIVND, per germline (reference sequence). The CDR3 length is 14 residues. CDR3 DNA: TGTGCCAGTAGTACAGGTACAGGAGACTACGAGCAGTACTTC. It encodes CASSTGTGDYEQYF.

This rearrangement joins TRBV4-3 to TRBJ2-7; D is undetermined. The germline V and J ends were trimmed by 0 bases and 2 bases, with 5 bases remaining between them. This CDR3 spans 13 amino acids. Germline CDR1 and CDR2: LGHNA and YSLEER. DNA of the CDR3: TGCGCCAGCAGCCAAGACCGAGCCTACGAGCAGTACTTC. It yields the protein CASSQDRAYEQYF.

V is TRBV7-6 and J is TRBJ2-1, with 8 positions matching TRBD2. Trimming took 1 base from V and 9 from J; bases not matched to a gene: 8. The CDR3 consists of 15 residues. Germline CDR1 SGHVS, CDR2 FNYEAQ. CDR3 DNA: TGTGCCAGCAGCTTAGATGGTAGCGGGATAGGTGAGCAGTTCTTC. Its protein is CASSLDGSGIGEQFF.

The chain has TRBV20-1 and TRBJ2-7; 9 bases match TRBD2. Germline lookup yields CDR1 DFQATT and CDR2 SNEGSKA (reference sequence). The CDR3 length is 14 residues. With 3 bases clipped from V and 2 bases from J, the junction kept 5 bases outside the gene matches. The CDR3 nucleotides read TGCAGTGCTAGTAAGCGGGGGGCACCCTACGAGCAGTACTTC. Its protein product is CSASKRGAPYEQYF.